This TCR beta chain was documented in a study of blood T cell repertoires in COVID-19. Across the study: COVID-19 samples, acute and convalescent, were from the United States, Italy and Spain. In each case, the material was cDNA or gDNA derived from T cells, B-cell-depleted T cells, or PBMCs.

Only one count was recorded for this clone. The CDR3 has 16 residues. V dropped 0 bases and J dropped 8 bases, with 14 bases sitting between them. Germline V gene sequence: CDR1 LGHNA, CDR2 YNFKEQ. The method was immunoSEQ multiplex PCR; TCRdb's version includes in-frame clones alone and lacks a portion of them. The sample lists about 70,000 clones; 70% to 90% were seen once. The material sequenced was peripheral blood. The chain links TRBV4-2 to TRBJ1-6, with TRBD1 as a possible D gene (6 bases). The receptor's source is a man aged 70-80 years with active COVID-19. The CDR3 loop is CASSQDRGRGDSPLHF. CDR3 in DNA: TGTGCCAGCAGCCAAGATCGGGGCAGGGGTGATTCACCCCTCCACTTT.